The 8 T cell receptor beta chains listed next were all sequenced from one sample in a study of Ad26.COV2.S vaccination and SARS-CoV-2 variants. As to treatment: around 19 received Ad26.COV2.S at low or high dose, single or two shots; several received placebo; per-sample allocation not given. Sampling happened 63 days after the first vaccine or placebo injection. Profiled with immunoSEQ multiplex PCR; TCRdb holds only in-frame clones, not every one. The sample lists roughly 350,000 clones; 80% to 90% were seen once. The input for sequencing was peripheral blood, taken in a trial of Ad26.COV2.S vaccine versus placebo. All receptors derive from a person aged 18 to 59 who received the Ad26.COV2.S COVID-19 vaccine or a placebo.

CDR3 sequence: CASTPETSGGINEQFF. DNA of the CDR3: TGTGCCAGTACCCCAGAGACTAGCGGGGGGATTAATGAGCAGTTCTTC. J is TRBJ2-1 and V is TRBV19, with 13 bases fitting TRBD2. The V gene's germline CDR1 is LNHDA and CDR2 SQIVND (reference sequence). This CDR3 has 16 residues. V lost 7 bases to trimming and J lost 7 bases; unmatched junction nucleotides: 10.

The V gene is TRBV7-9, the J gene TRBJ1-1; the D is unclear. The germline gives CDR1 SEHNR, CDR2 FQNEAQ (reference sequence). The CDR3 length is 12 residues. V dropped 4 bases and J dropped 4 bases, with 7 bases sitting between them. For the CDR3, the DNA is TGTGCCAGCAGCTCTGGGTCCACTGAAGCTTTCTTT. Its protein product is CASSSGSTEAFF.

This clone appeared once. V is TRBV5-1 and J is TRBJ1-1; no firm D call. Trimming shortened V by 4 bases and J by 2 bases, and 12 bases separated the two germline ends. Germline-derived CDR1 and CDR2 are SGHRS and YFSETQ. The CDR3 covers 14 residues. The CDR3: CASSTGPLNTEAFF. As DNA, the CDR3 is TGCGCCAGCAGCACTGGACCTCTTAACACTGAAGCTTTCTTT.

J is TRBJ2-3 and V is TRBV19, with 7 bases aligning to TRBD1. Germline V lookup: CDR1 LNHDA, CDR2 SQIVND (reference sequence). This CDR3 comprises 19 residues. The V gene end was trimmed by 4 bases and the J gene end by 0 bases; junction bases not matched to a gene: 16. CDR3 in DNA: TGTGCCAGTAGTAGGCAAGGGGGCGCCGAAGTTTTTAGCACAGATACGCAGTATTTT. This translates into CASSRQGGAEVFSTDTQYF.

This rearrangement joins TRBV19 to TRBJ1-1; 8 bases are a match to TRBD1. The CDR3 length is 13 residues. The V gene end was trimmed by 7 bases and the J gene end by 2 bases; junction bases not matched to a gene: 3. CDR1 LNHDA and CDR2 SQIVND come from the germline V gene (reference sequence). The CDR3 loop reads CASTDRVNTEAFF. The DNA for the CDR3 is TGTGCCAGTACGGACAGGGTTAACACTGAAGCTTTCTTT.

The CDR3: CASSLENYEQYF. The DNA of the CDR3 is TGTGCCAGCAGCTTAGAAAACTACGAGCAGTACTTC. The chain combines TRBV7-9 with TRBJ2-7; no clear D gene. This CDR3 has 12 amino acids. Germline values: CDR1 SEHNR, CDR2 FQNEAQ (reference sequence). Trimming shortened V by 1 base and J by 3 bases, and 4 bases separated the two germline ends. The whole variable domain, remainder taken from reference TRBV7-9 and TRBJ2-7, is DTGVSQNPRHKITKRGQNVTFRCDPISEHNRLYWYRQTLGQGPEFLTYFQNEAQLEKSRLLSDRFSAERPKGSFSTLEIQRTEQGDSAMYLCASSLENYEQYFGPGTRLTVT.

The V gene is TRBV5-4, the J gene TRBJ1-1; D is undetermined. V was cut by 0 bases and J by 0 bases, with 9 bases left in between. The CDR3 spans 15 residues. Germline V gene data show CDR1 as SGHNT and CDR2 as YYREEE (reference sequence). The CDR3 coding sequence is TGTGCCAGCAGCTTGGGTCCAGACGTGAACACTGAAGCTTTCTTT. Translation: CASSLGPDVNTEAFF.

The chain joins TRBV5-1 to TRBJ1-3; TRBD1 matches 7 bases. This CDR3 has 16 residues. Trimming removed 5 bases from V and 0 bases from J; junction bases left unmatched: 8. The germline gives CDR1 SGHRS, CDR2 YFSETQ. The CDR3 DNA reads as TGCGCCAGCAGTTTGACAGGGCCTGACTCTGGAAACACCATATATTTT. This gives the protein CASSLTGPDSGNTIYF.